This TCR beta chain was sequenced for a study of blood T cell repertoires in COVID-19. Study background: Acute-phase and convalescent COVID-19 samples originated in the United States, Italy and Spain. In each case, the material was cDNA or gDNA derived from T cells, B-cell-depleted T cells, or PBMCs.

Original methodology: Using reference gene primer amplification, nucleated cell counts were estimated. The repertoire was sequenced with immunoSEQ multiplex PCR; TCRdb's copy has only in-frame clones and lacks some. V and J calls and clone size are those listed in that table; D and trimming were worked out from the DNA. The table has around 130,000 clones, roughly four fifths seen once. V trimming: 3 bases; J trimming: 8 bases; junction bases outside the gene matches: 16. The CDR3 consists of 16 residues. Germline-derived CDR1 and CDR2 are SGHRS and YFSETQ. This chain joins TRBV5-1 and TRBJ1-2, with 7 bases that match TRBD1. This TCR derives from a woman older than 75 with acute or convalescent COVID-19. The material sequenced was peripheral blood. The CDR3 DNA sequence: TGCGCCAGCAGCTCGACCGGCAGGGGGTCAAAAGAGGGCTACACCTTC. It encodes CASSSTGRGSKEGYTF.